These 5 T cell receptor beta chains share one sample of origin, sequenced in a study of blood T cell repertoires in COVID-19. Produced via immunoSEQ multiplex PCR; TCRdb's table is partial and in-frame only. The data hold roughly 78,000 clones, with roughly 80% observed a single time. The specimen was peripheral blood. These receptors all come from a man aged 50 to 59 with COVID-19, enrolled during active disease.

The rearrangement links TRBV6-5 to TRBJ1-1; D is unclear. Trimming cost V 6 bases and J 4 bases, with 12 bases left between them. Germline CDR1 MNHEY, CDR2 SVGAGI. The CDR3 has 13 residues. The CDR3 is CASSDYEGTEAFF. The CDR3 DNA reads as TGTGCCAGCAGCGACTACGAAGGCACTGAAGCTTTCTTT.

DNA of the CDR3: TGTGCCAGCAGCGCTACACAGACAGGAGGACAGCCCCAGCATTTT. Protein product: CASSATQTGGQPQHF. This sequence joins TRBV28 and TRBJ1-5, with D tentatively TRBD1 (6 bases). Germline assignment: CDR1 MDHEN and CDR2 SYDVKM. The ends were cut back, 6 bases at V and 7 bases at J, with 19 bases in the middle. This CDR3 comprises 15 residues.

The V gene is TRBV29-1, the J gene TRBJ2-4, with D perhaps matching TRBD2 (5 bases). The V gene lost 5 bases and the J gene lost 6 bases, with 17 bases spanning the gap. Germline values: CDR1 SQVTM, CDR2 ANQGSEA. The CDR3 extends over 14 amino acids. The CDR3 region is CSVRPAYGVNIQYF. CDR3 DNA: TGCAGCGTTCGCCCAGCATACGGGGTAAACATTCAGTACTTC.

This clone has just one count. The chain links TRBV30 to TRBJ2-2; TRBD2 aligns across 10 bases. Germline CDR1 and CDR2: GTSNPN and SVGIG (reference sequence). The CDR3 extends over 14 amino acids. V lost 3 bases, J lost 6 bases, and 4 bases stayed unmatched. The chain's CDR3 is CAWSKLAGAGELFF. CDR3 sequence (DNA): TGTGCCTGGAGCAAGCTAGCGGGAGCCGGGGAGCTGTTTTTT.

J is TRBJ2-3 and V is TRBV18; the match to TRBD1 covers 12 bases. CDR3 length: 16 residues. J lost 4 bases, V lost 3 bases, and 5 bases had no gene match. Germline CDR1 and CDR2: KGHSH and LQKENI. The CDR3 protein is CASSPGTGGRADTQYF. Here the CDR3 DNA reads TGTGCCAGCTCACCTGGGACAGGGGGCAGGGCAGATACGCAGTATTTT. Based on the CDR3 plus reference TRBV18 and TRBJ2-3, the full variable domain is NAGVMQNPRHLVRRRGQEARLRCSPMKGHSHVYWYRQLPEEGLKFMVYLQKENIIDESGMPKERFSAEFPKEGPSILRIQQVVRGDSAAYFCASSPGTGGRADTQYFGPGTRLTVL.